These T cell receptor beta chains were read from a single sample in a study of cytomegalovirus exposure and HLA in healthy donors. Clones were sequenced by immunoSEQ multiplex PCR, and TCRdb holds only the in-frame ones, with some missing. The table has about 190,000 clones, over 80% seen once. The specimen sequenced was PBMCs. Receptor source: a woman in her forties or fifties in good health and CMV-seropositive. Each CDR3 is given with its conserved first and last residue. The order of the fields is J gene, clone size, D gene, V gene, CDR3 DNA, CDR3 protein. The D gene is left open where the match is weak. A row's size may be missing; if present it is once, few, many or a size class.

j_gene: TRBJ2-2
abundance: few
d_gene: TRBD2
v_gene: TRBV6-5
CDR3nt: TGTGCTTCACGGGGGGGTGCGAACACCGGGGAGCTGTTTTTT
CDR3aa: CASRGGANTGELFF

j_gene: TRBJ2-7
abundance: NA
d_gene: TRBD1
v_gene: TRBV6-5
CDR3nt: TGTGCCAGCAGTTACGACAGGGGAGAAAACGAGCAGTACTTC
CDR3aa: CASSYDRGENEQYF

j_gene: TRBJ1-1
abundance: few
d_gene: TRBD1
v_gene: TRBV11-2
CDR3nt: TGTGCCACCTCACTCGGACAGGCCGGGGCTTTCTTT
CDR3aa: CATSLGQAGAFF

j_gene: TRBJ1-2
abundance: NA
d_gene: TRBD1
v_gene: TRBV5-1
CDR3nt: TGCGCCAGCAGCTTAGGCCGGGACAGGACCGACTATGGCTACACCTTC
CDR3aa: CASSLGRDRTDYGYTF

j_gene: TRBJ2-7
abundance: NA
d_gene: TRBD1
v_gene: TRBV6-6
CDR3nt: TGTGCCAGCAGTTACGGGACAGGGAGCTCCTACGAGCAGTACTTC
CDR3aa: CASSYGTGSSYEQYF

j_gene: TRBJ1-2
abundance: NA
d_gene: NA
v_gene: TRBV5-5
CDR3nt: TGTGCCAGCAGCTTGGCTATTGCGGGGACTAACTATGGCTACACCTTC
CDR3aa: CASSLAIAGTNYGYTF

j_gene: TRBJ2-3
abundance: NA
d_gene: TRBD1
v_gene: TRBV28
CDR3nt: TGTGCCAGCAGTCCCGGGACAGGCGATGGGGATACGCAGTATTTT
CDR3aa: CASSPGTGDGDTQYF

j_gene: TRBJ1-4
abundance: few
d_gene: TRBD1
v_gene: TRBV5-6
CDR3nt: TGTGCCAGCAGCTTGATGATGACAGGGGTTAACGAAAAACTGTTTTTT
CDR3aa: CASSLMMTGVNEKLFF

j_gene: TRBJ2-7
abundance: NA
d_gene: NA
v_gene: TRBV9
CDR3nt: TGTGCCAGCAGCGTAGGTGGTGGAGCTTTTGGGGAGCAGTACTTC
CDR3aa: CASSVGGGAFGEQYF

j_gene: TRBJ2-5
abundance: NA
d_gene: NA
v_gene: TRBV11-2
CDR3nt: TGTGCCAGCAGCCCCGGAGAGACCCAGTACTTC
CDR3aa: CASSPGETQYF

j_gene: TRBJ1-1
abundance: NA
d_gene: TRBD1
v_gene: TRBV5-1
CDR3nt: TGCGCCAGCAGCCGTACCCTGGGGACAGGGGCTGAAGCTTTCTTT
CDR3aa: CASSRTLGTGAEAFF

j_gene: TRBJ2-2
abundance: NA
d_gene: TRBD1
v_gene: TRBV27
CDR3nt: TGTGCCAGCAGACGTACCGGGACAGGGGGTTCCGGGGAGCTGTTTTTT
CDR3aa: CASRRTGTGGSGELFF

j_gene: TRBJ2-3
abundance: NA
d_gene: TRBD2
v_gene: TRBV7-9
CDR3nt: TGTGCCAGCAGCTTATCACTAGCGGGGGGGCCAACCGACACAGATACGCAGTATTTT
CDR3aa: CASSLSLAGGPTDTDTQYF

j_gene: TRBJ2-1
abundance: NA
d_gene: NA
v_gene: TRBV6-6
CDR3nt: TGTGCCAGCAGTGAGTGGTTAGAACAGGACAATGAGCAGTTCTTC
CDR3aa: CASSEWLEQDNEQFF

j_gene: TRBJ1-6
abundance: once
d_gene: TRBD1
v_gene: TRBV10-1
CDR3nt: TGCGCCAGCGCGGACAGGGGCTCTTCACCCCTCCACTTT
CDR3aa: CASADRGSSPLHF

j_gene: TRBJ2-7
abundance: NA
d_gene: TRBD1
v_gene: TRBV7-3
CDR3nt: TGTGCCAGCAGCTTAAGGGACAGGGATCAGCAGTACTTC
CDR3aa: CASSLRDRDQQYF

j_gene: TRBJ1-2
abundance: NA
d_gene: NA
v_gene: TRBV4-1
CDR3nt: TGCGCCAGCAGCCAAAAGGGGATGGGCTATGGCTACACCTTC
CDR3aa: CASSQKGMGYGYTF

j_gene: TRBJ2-7
abundance: NA
d_gene: TRBD1
v_gene: TRBV7-2
CDR3nt: TGTGCCAGCAGCTTACGACAGGGACCCTACGAGCAGTACTTC
CDR3aa: CASSLRQGPYEQYF

j_gene: TRBJ2-2
abundance: NA
d_gene: NA
v_gene: TRBV19
CDR3nt: TGTGCCAGTAGCGAAACAGGGTACGGCACCGGGGAGCTGTTTTTT
CDR3aa: CASSETGYGTGELFF

j_gene: TRBJ1-2
abundance: NA
d_gene: NA
v_gene: TRBV5-1
CDR3nt: TGCGCCAGCAGCTTCCTTCCGGGGATAGGCTACGGCTACACCTTC
CDR3aa: CASSFLPGIGYGYTF